Listed below are T cell receptor beta chains from one sample, sequenced in a study of regulatory T cells in long-lasting Graves disease. Via MiXCR, TCRdb re-called the multiplex PCR reads, giving one row per CDR3 protein. The sample shows about 620,000 distinct CDR3 sequences, roughly 16% of them seen only once. The same data also went into a second study, on T cells in Graves' hyperthyroidism and ophthalmopathy.

The sequenced sample was peripheral blood mononuclear cells (PBMCs), obtained at new diagnosis, from a patient treated with antithyroid drugs. These receptors all come from a woman aged 25 to 45 with Graves disease. Both conserved end residues are part of each CDR3. The order of the fields is CDR3 protein, CDR3 DNA, D gene, J gene, clone size, CDR3 length, V gene. The D gene is left open where the match is weak. Only some rows state a clone size, as once, few, many or a class for expanded clones.

CASNGAGLSTEAFF TGCGCCAGCAATGGCGCGGGGTTGAGCACTGAAGCTTTCTTT . TRBJ1-1 few 14 TRBV5-1
CASKRSQETQYF TGTGCCAGCAAAAGGAGCCAAGAGACCCAGTACTTC . TRBJ2-5 many 12 TRBV6-1
CASSTGLAGQYEQYF TGTGCCAGCAGCACAGGACTAGCGGGACAGTACGAGCAGTACTTC TRBD2 TRBJ2-7 . 15 TRBV5-4
CASSLAAGVTDTQYF TGTGCCAGCAGCTTGGCAGCGGGAGTGACTGATACGCAGTATTTT TRBD2 TRBJ2-3 few 15 TRBV5-4
CSAVPGGPSGNEKLFF TGCAGTGCTGTGCCAGGGGGCCCCAGCGGTAATGAAAAACTGTTTTTT TRBD1 TRBJ1-4 . 16 TRBV20-1
CASRMDHGYTF TGTGCCAGCAGGATGGATCATGGCTACACCTTC . TRBJ1-2 medium-sized 11 TRBV2
CSARENSGRAKKEQFF TGCAGTGCTAGAGAAAATAGCGGGAGGGCCAAGAAGGAGCAGTTCTTC TRBD2 TRBJ2-1 few 16 TRBV20-1
CASKRQHGTAGDTQYF TGTGCCAGCAAACGGCAACACGGGACCGCCGGAGATACGCAGTATTTT . TRBJ2-3 many 16 TRBV2
CAITRDGTDTQYF TGTGCCATCACCCGGGACGGCACAGATACGCAGTATTTT . TRBJ2-3 few 13 TRBV10-3
CASSELLAGGPGQFF TGTGCCAGCAGTGAATTGCTAGCGGGAGGGCCGGGGCAGTTCTTC TRBD2 TRBJ2-1 many 15 TRBV2
CASSIRVGQGQETQYF TGTGCCAGTAGTATAAGAGTCGGACAGGGACAAGAGACCCAGTACTTC TRBD1 TRBJ2-5 . 16 TRBV19
CASRESISSYNEQFF TGTGCCAGCAGGGAATCAATAAGCTCCTACAATGAGCAGTTCTTC . TRBJ2-1 few 15 TRBV28
CASSQVRVSYNEQFF TGCGCCAGCAGCCAAGTGCGGGTATCCTACAATGAGCAGTTCTTC . TRBJ2-1 . 15 TRBV4-1
CASSSRGRTNSNQPQHF TGTGCCAGCAGCTCGCGGGGGCGGACAAACAGCAATCAGCCCCAGCATTTT . TRBJ1-5 . 17 TRBV13
CASSFGQTAYEQYF TGCGCCAGCAGCTTCGGACAGACCGCCTACGAGCAGTACTTC . TRBJ2-7 . 14 TRBV5-1
CASSLLVVGTGQPQHF TGTGCCAGCAGCTTATTGGTAGTGGGGACTGGGCAGCCCCAGCATTTT . TRBJ1-5 many 16 TRBV7-8
CAWGTWSYEQYF TGTGCCTGGGGGACATGGTCCTACGAGCAGTACTTC . TRBJ2-7 . 12 TRBV30
CSANIASSGSAYEQYF TGCAGTGCTAACATCGCGTCTAGCGGGAGTGCCTACGAGCAGTACTTC TRBD2 TRBJ2-7 . 16 TRBV20-1
CASSLFGGYQETQYF TGTGCCAGCAGCTTGTTCGGGGGGTACCAAGAGACCCAGTACTTC TRBD2 TRBJ2-5 . 15 TRBV5-6
CASSPRDREYEQYF TGTGCCAGCAGTCCCCGGGACAGGGAGTACGAGCAGTACTTC TRBD1 TRBJ2-7 . 14 TRBV27
CAWSVSPTAHEQYF TGTGCCTGGAGTGTATCCCCAACAGCCCACGAGCAGTACTTC . TRBJ2-7 . 14 TRBV30